The entry that follows covers one T cell receptor beta chain sequence. Germline loops: CDR1 LNHDA, CDR2 SQIVND (reference sequence). V lost 5 bases, J lost 6 bases, and 11 bases lay in between. CDR3 length: 13 residues. These data are taken from a study of T cell changes during pregnancy in multiple sclerosis. TCRdb keeps only in-frame clones here, not all; method: immunoSEQ multiplex PCR. Of about 85,000 clones listed, approximately 89% are singletons. Material: peripheral blood, obtained in the first trimester of pregnancy. The genes are TRBV19 and TRBJ2-1; no reliable D call. The receptor was derived from a female donor with multiple sclerosis, enrolled in a pregnancy study. The CDR3 here is CASSPSPRNEQFF. The CDR3 region has the DNA TGTGCCAGTAGTCCCAGTCCCCGCAATGAGCAGTTCTTC.